This entry lists 5 T cell receptor beta chains sequenced from one sample in a study of blood T cell repertoires in COVID-19. Produced via immunoSEQ multiplex PCR; TCRdb's table is partial and in-frame only. The sample comprises roughly 140,000 clones, around 80% of which are singletons, and about 39% rests with the top ten. The sequencing input was peripheral blood. The receptors shown here come from a human donor in a cohort sampled during active COVID-19.

This clone appeared a few times. This chain joins TRBV19 and TRBJ1-5, with 9 bases lining up with TRBD1. CDR1 LNHDA and CDR2 SQIVND come from the germline V gene (reference sequence). CDR3 length: 18 amino acids. V trimming: 5 bases; J trimming: 2 bases; junction bases outside the gene matches: 13. The CDR3, as DNA: TGTGCCAGTAGTCCCATGTCCCGGGACAGGGTGGGCAATCAGCCCCAGCATTTT. Its translation is CASSPMSRDRVGNQPQHF.

The CDR3 coding sequence is TGTGCCAGCAGCTTACTAGCGGGAACAGATACGCAGTATTTT. Translated, it gives CASSLLAGTDTQYF. The rearrangement links TRBV11-3 to TRBJ2-3, with TRBD2 matching 9 bases. The junction had 0 bases not matched to a gene; V was cut back by 2 bases and J by 3 bases. The CDR3 spans 14 residues. Germline CDR1 SGHNT, CDR2 YENEEA. The variable domain in full, completed from reference TRBV11-3 and TRBJ2-3, reads EAGVVQSPRYKIIEKKQPVAFWCNPISGHNTLYWYLQNLGQGPELLIRYENEEAVDDSQLPKDRFSAERLKGVDSTLKIQPAELGDSAVYLCASSLLAGTDTQYFGPGTRLTVL.

The chain joins TRBV7-9 to TRBJ2-7; perhaps TRBD2 as D (7 bases). The CDR3 runs to 15 residues. Germline V gene data show CDR1 as SEHNR and CDR2 as FQNEAQ (reference sequence). Deletions cut 5 bases from V and 6 bases from J, with 20 bases between. DNA of the CDR3: TGTGCCAGCAGCCCCGGGGGGCAGGGAGTGATCGAGCAGTACTTC. Protein sequence: CASSPGGQGVIEQYF.

The rearrangement uses TRBV9 and TRBJ2-5, with 10 bases fitting TRBD2. Germline-derived CDR1 and CDR2 are SGDLS and YYNGEE. This CDR3 is built from 15 residues. V was clipped by 3 bases and J by 3 bases; unmatched bases: 5. CDR3 DNA: TGTGCCAGCAGCGCAATAGGACTAGCGGAAGAGACCCAGTACTTC. It encodes CASSAIGLAEETQYF.

Note on this clone: An end of the junction differs from the germline gene, which may be a read error. CDR3 loop: CASSFLVQGDYEQYF. CDR3 coding DNA: TGTGCTAGCAGCTTCTTAGTACAGGGGGATTACGAGCAGTACTTC. The rearrangement joins TRBV7-7 to TRBJ2-7, with 8 positions matching TRBD1. The germline V gene has CDR1 SSHAT and CDR2 FNYEAQ (reference sequence). The CDR3 covers 15 residues.